Below are 29 T cell receptor beta chains sequenced from a single sample in a study of cytomegalovirus exposure and HLA in healthy donors. Data came from immunoSEQ multiplex PCR; TCRdb stores just in-frame clones and leaves some out. The sample holds 250,000 to 300,000 clones, almost 90% seen once. The sequencing input was PBMCs. Receptor source: a young woman in good health and CMV-seronegative.

The genes are TRBV6-1 and TRBJ1-1; no clear D gene. The CDR3 extends over 14 amino acids. V lost 5 bases and J 1 base, leaving 11 bases between the germline ends. From germline, CDR1 is MNHNS and CDR2 SASEGT. CDR3 amino acids: CASSLTAKNTEAFF. The CDR3 DNA reads TGTGCCAGCAGTCTTACAGCTAAGAACACTGAAGCTTTCTTT.

The chain is built from TRBV4-1 and TRBJ1-6, with D possibly being TRBD1 (5 bases). Trimming stripped 0 bases from V and 7 bases from J, with 22 bases between. CDR3 length: 19 residues. Germline CDR1 is MGHRA and CDR2 is YSYEKL. CDR3 sequence reads: CASSQDRRNNQGPNSPLHF. CDR3 sequence (DNA): TGCGCCAGCAGCCAAGATAGACGCAATAATCAGGGTCCGAATTCACCCCTCCACTTT.

The rearrangement joins TRBV27 to TRBJ2-7; 11 bases align to TRBD2. Germline V gene lookup returns CDR1 MNHEY and CDR2 SMNVEV (reference sequence). There are 17 residues in the CDR3. The V and J ends lost 6 bases and 3 bases, in that order; junction bases with no gene match: 13. The CDR3 DNA follows: TGTGCCAGCAGCATTAGAGCGAAGGGACTAGCGGACTACGAGCAGTACGTC. Amino acid sequence: CASSIRAKGLADYEQYV.

The rearrangement links TRBV4-3 to TRBJ2-7, with 14 bases fitting TRBD2. The CDR3 totals 15 residues. The trim removed 6 bases at V and 3 bases at J, leaving 4 bases unmatched. The germline gives CDR1 LGHNA, CDR2 YSLEER. Here the CDR3 reads CASRHGLAGGYEQYF. Written as DNA, the CDR3 is TGCGCCAGCAGACACGGACTAGCGGGGGGCTACGAGCAGTACTTC.

Note on this clone: Other DNA sequences in the sample encode the same CDR3. This chain uses TRBV9 with TRBJ2-5; TRBD2 matches at 14 bases. Unmatched junction bases numbered 2, after V lost 3 bases and J lost 4 bases. CDR1 is SGDLS and CDR2 is YYNGEE in the germline V gene. This CDR3 is 15 amino acids long. In DNA, the CDR3 is TGTGCCAGCAGCGCCGGGACTAGCGGGGGAGAGACCCAGTACTTC. Protein sequence: CASSAGTSGGETQYF.

CDR3 coding DNA: TGTGCCAGCAGCTTAGCGCTCATTACAGGGTTAATCGGCACTGAAGCTTTCTTT. Translated, it gives CASSLALITGLIGTEAFF. The V call is TRBV11-2, the J call TRBJ1-1; D possibly corresponds to TRBD1 (6 bases). The CDR3 covers 18 residues. Germline V gene data show CDR1 as SGHAT and CDR2 as FQNNGV. The ends were cut back, 1 base at V and 4 bases at J, with 22 bases in the middle.

Points on this clone: The sample holds other DNA sequences that translate to the same CDR3. The V gene is TRBV2, the J gene TRBJ2-3; the match to TRBD1 covers 8 bases. This CDR3 is 14 amino acids long. Germline CDR1 is SNHLY and CDR2 is FYNNEI. With V trimmed by 6 bases and J by 7 bases, 9 bases remained unmatched. CDR3 DNA: TGTGCCAGCAGGACCCGACAGGGGTGGAATACGCAGTATTTT. Protein sequence: CASRTRQGWNTQYF. The whole variable domain, remainder taken from reference TRBV2 and TRBJ2-3, is EPEVTQTPSHQVTQMGQEVILRCVPISNHLYFYWYRQILGQKVEFLVSFYNNEISEKSEIFDDQFSVERPDGSNFTLKIRSTKLEDSAMYFCASRTRQGWNTQYFGPGTRLTVL.

CDR3 sequence reads: CASSRDSSSYNSPLHF. The CDR3 DNA follows: TGTGCCAGCAGCAGGGACTCAAGCTCCTATAATTCACCCCTCCACTTT. The rearrangement links TRBV7-9 to TRBJ1-6; TRBD1 might be the D (5 bases). The V gene's germline CDR1 is SEHNR and CDR2 FQNEAQ (reference sequence). This CDR3 is 16 amino acids long. Trimming removed 5 bases from V and 0 bases from J, with 11 bases in between.

This chain connects TRBV7-6 to TRBJ2-1; 14 positions match TRBD2. Losses at the gene ends were 1 base for V and 8 bases for J; bases not matched to a gene: 19. Germline values: CDR1 SGHVS, CDR2 FNYEAQ. The CDR3 consists of 21 residues. The CDR3 here is CASSLDNWETSGGARIDEQFF. CDR3 coding DNA: TGTGCCAGCAGCTTAGACAATTGGGAGACTAGCGGGGGGGCTAGAATAGATGAGCAGTTCTTC.

The chain links TRBV11-2 to TRBJ2-5; D not resolved. Trimming cost V 3 bases and J 1 base, with 3 bases left between them. The CDR3 runs to 12 residues. Germline CDR1 SGHAT, CDR2 FQNNGV. CDR3 protein: CASSFLQETQYF. The CDR3, as DNA: TGTGCCAGCAGCTTCCTCCAAGAGACCCAGTACTTC.

The rearrangement links TRBV6-6 to TRBJ2-7; 7 bases match TRBD1. J lost 2 bases, V lost 6 bases, and 7 bases had no gene match. In germline, CDR1 is MNHNY, CDR2 SVGAGI (reference sequence). CDR3 length: 14 amino acids. The CDR3 sequence is CASSPPGQTYEQYF. CDR3 bases: TGTGCCAGCAGCCCTCCGGGACAGACCTACGAGCAGTACTTC.

This clone was seen just once. This chain connects TRBV11-2 to TRBJ1-6, with 7 bases aligning to TRBD1. The CDR3 covers 17 residues. Per germline, CDR1 SGHAT and CDR2 FQNNGV. Trimming took 5 bases from V and 0 from J; bases not matched to a gene: 7. The DNA of the CDR3 is TGTGCCAGCAGCGAAGAGGGGGCCAGCTCCTATAATTCACCCCTCCACTTT. It translates to CASSEEGASSYNSPLHF.

This clone was observed a single time. This specimen includes other DNA sequences encoding the same CDR3. The chain is built from TRBV2 and TRBJ1-1, with D possibly TRBD1 on 5 matching bases. V shed 4 bases and J shed 1 base, with 7 bases lying between them. Germline CDR1 SNHLY, CDR2 FYNNEI. The CDR3 length is 13 residues. CDR3 protein: CASSVGQNTEAFF. The CDR3 DNA reads TGTGCCAGCAGTGTCGGACAGAACACTGAAGCTTTCTTT.

The chain carries TRBV29-1 and TRBJ2-3; D not certain. The CDR3 totals 10 residues. Germline V gene lookup returns CDR1 SQVTM and CDR2 ANQGSEA. Trimming cost V 7 bases and J 11 bases, with 13 bases left between them. The CDR3 nucleotides read TGCAGCGGACTTTCTGGTGGGCAGTATTTT. Translated: CSGLSGGQYF.

V gene TRBV7-2 combines with J gene TRBJ1-4; D possibly corresponds to TRBD1 (5 bases). The CDR3 totals 15 residues. Trimming stripped 4 bases from V and 3 bases from J, with 12 bases between. Germline V gives CDR1 SGHTA, CDR2 FQGNSA. CDR3 nucleotide sequence: TGTGCCAGCAGCTCAAGCGGGACTTCTAATGAAAAACTGTTTTTT. Residues: CASSSSGTSNEKLFF.

The chain joins TRBV10-3 to TRBJ2-1; D uncertain. The germline CDR1 and CDR2 sequences are ENHRY and SYGVKD. The CDR3 contains 19 residues. Between the trimmed V and J ends, which lost 10 bases and 0 bases, there was a span of 28 bases. CDR3 sequence reads: CATMSREVSGGSSYNEQFF. The CDR3 nucleotides read TGTGCCACCATGAGTAGAGAGGTTTCTGGCGGAAGCTCCTACAATGAGCAGTTCTTC.

This clone occurred once. DNA of the CDR3: TGTGCCAGCAGCTTAGATGAATCTAGCGGGGGCCGCACAGATACGCAGTATTTT. Translated: CASSLDESSGGRTDTQYF. This chain links TRBV7-2 with TRBJ2-3; 10 nucleotides agree with TRBD2. CDR1 is SGHTA and CDR2 is FQGNSA in the germline V gene. Losses at the gene ends were 1 base for V and 1 base for J; bases not matched to a gene: 8. This CDR3 comprises 18 residues.

The chain uses TRBV5-1 and TRBJ1-6; D remains ambiguous. CDR1 is SGHRS and CDR2 is YFSETQ in the germline V gene. V shed 7 bases and J shed 6 bases, with 14 bases lying between them. This CDR3 has 14 residues. The CDR3: CASSPATVNSPLHF. The CDR3 DNA is TGCGCCAGCTCCCCAGCGACGGTTAATTCACCCCTCCACTTT.

This chain connects TRBV9 to TRBJ1-2; D might be TRBD1 (6 bases). V was clipped by 4 bases and J by 8 bases, with 21 bases between them. The CDR3 loop spans 15 amino acids. Germline values: CDR1 SGDLS, CDR2 YYNGEE. CDR3 in amino acids: CASSSILLGALGYTF. Written as DNA, the CDR3 is TGTGCCAGCAGCTCTATTCTGTTGGGGGCATTGGGCTACACCTTC.

The chain recombines TRBV27 with TRBJ2-5; 8 bases are shared with TRBD1. The V segment lost 3 bases and the J segment 5 bases; nucleotides outside the gene matches: 5. CDR1 and CDR2 from the germline V gene are MNHEY and SMNVEV (reference sequence). This CDR3 comprises 14 residues. Written as DNA, the CDR3 is TGTGCCAGCAGTTTGGACAGGGCGAGGGAGACCCAGTACTTC. Amino acids: CASSLDRARETQYF.

The CDR3 coding sequence is TGTGCCAGCAGCTTAGCGGGGCCGAGCTACGAGCAGTACTTC. Its protein is CASSLAGPSYEQYF. The gene calls are TRBV7-6 and TRBJ2-7; a possible D gene is TRBD1 (5 bases). CDR3 length equals 14 residues. Trimming cost V 0 bases and J 3 bases, with 9 bases left between them. Germline V gene sequence: CDR1 SGHVS, CDR2 FNYEAQ.

The rearrangement links TRBV5-1 to TRBJ2-7, with 10 nucleotides matching TRBD1. V lost 1 base and J lost 1; bases outside the gene matches: 11. CDR3 length: 18 amino acids. Germline V gene sequence: CDR1 SGHRS, CDR2 YFSETQ. CDR3 DNA: TGCGCCAGCAGCTTGACGGGACAGGGGATATTTGGGTCCTACGAGCAGTACTTC. Protein: CASSLTGQGIFGSYEQYF.

This clone appeared a few times. The rearrangement uses TRBV9 and TRBJ2-7, with D possibly matching TRBD2 (5 bases). Trimming took 3 bases from V and 3 from J, leaving 13 bases between them. Germline V lookup: CDR1 SGDLS, CDR2 YYNGEE. This CDR3 region has 14 residues. The CDR3, as DNA: TGTGCCAGCAGCGGGCCCGGGGATATCTACGAGCAGTACTTC. Translating it yields CASSGPGDIYEQYF. Combining the CDR3 with reference TRBV9 and TRBJ2-7 gives the whole variable domain DSGVTQTPKHLITATGQRVTLRCSPRSGDLSVYWYQQSLDQGLQFLIQYYNGEERAKGNILERFSAQQFPDLHSELNLSSLELGDSALYFCASSGPGDIYEQYFGPGTRLTVT.

The chain has TRBV15 and TRBJ1-5; D is possibly TRBD1 (5 bases). This CDR3 has 17 amino acids. Germline V gene data show CDR1 as LNHNV and CDR2 as YYDKDF (reference sequence). V gave up 1 base and J gave up 0 bases, with 13 bases separating them. The CDR3 loop reads CATSRVPGTYSNQPQHF. The DNA of the CDR3 is TGTGCCACCAGCAGAGTTCCAGGGACTTATAGCAATCAGCCCCAGCATTTT.

The chain has TRBV5-4 and TRBJ2-1, with TRBD2 matching over 7 bases. The V segment lost 4 bases and the J segment 8 bases; nucleotides outside the gene matches: 6. The CDR3 extends over 13 amino acids. CDR1 SGHNT and CDR2 YYREEE come from the germline V gene (reference sequence). CDR3 amino acids: CASSQRGSDEQFF. As DNA, the CDR3 is TGTGCCAGCAGCCAGCGGGGTTCGGATGAGCAGTTCTTC. Together with reference TRBV5-4 and TRBJ2-1, the CDR3 gives the full variable domain: ETGVTQSPTHLIKTRGQQVTLRCSSQSGHNTVSWYQQALGQGPQFIFQYYREEENGRGNFPPRFSGLQFPNYSSELNVNALELDDSALYLCASSQRGSDEQFFGPGTRLTVL.

This clone was found a few times. The rearrangement joins TRBV5-1 to TRBJ1-1; D call uncertain. The CDR3 runs 12 residues. Trimming shortened V by 2 bases and J by 4 bases, and 6 bases separated the two germline ends. Germline V gene lookup returns CDR1 SGHRS and CDR2 YFSETQ. CDR3 loop: CASSLSGTEAFF. The DNA of the CDR3 is TGCGCCAGCAGCTTATCGGGCACTGAAGCTTTCTTT.

In this sample, this clone turned up once. V gene TRBV5-1 combines with J gene TRBJ2-7; no clear D. Trimming cost V 4 bases and J 0 bases, with 14 bases left between them. The CDR3 contains 15 residues. Germline V gene data show CDR1 as SGHRS and CDR2 as YFSETQ. The CDR3 DNA reads as TGCGCCAGCAGCGGGCAGATGCTTAGCTCCTACGAGCAGTACTTC. Encoded protein: CASSGQMLSSYEQYF. Full variable domain (outside the CDR3, taken from reference TRBV5-1 and TRBJ2-7): KAGVTQTPRYLIKTRGQQVTLSCSPISGHRSVSWYQQTPGQGLQFLFEYFSETQRNKGNFPGRFSGRQFSNSRSEMNVSTLELGDSALYLCASSGQMLSSYEQYFGPGTRLTVT.

This chain connects TRBV28 to TRBJ2-7; 11 bases fit TRBD2. V shed 6 bases and J 4 bases; nucleotides not matched to a gene: 5. Germline CDR1 is MDHEN and CDR2 is SYDVKM. The CDR3 totals 14 residues. The CDR3 protein is CASRIAGGKYEQYF. In DNA form, the CDR3 reads TGTGCCAGCAGGATAGCGGGGGGGAAATACGAGCAGTACTTC.

The V and J genes are TRBV19 and TRBJ2-3; D may be TRBD1 (6 bases). CDR3 length: 14 residues. V lost 3 bases and J lost 0, with 7 bases in between. Germline-derived CDR1 and CDR2 are LNHDA and SQIVND (reference sequence). CDR3 sequence reads: CASSMGASTDTQYF. Written as DNA, the CDR3 is TGTGCCAGTAGTATGGGGGCTAGCACAGATACGCAGTATTTT.